Listed below are T cell receptor beta chains from one sample, sequenced in a study of T cells expressing NK-cell markers. Each CDR3 protein gets one entry in TCRdb, which reprocessed the 5' RACE reads and gives no DNA. Its listing shows about 540,000 distinct CDR3 sequences. The sample comprised blood T cells: a sorted CD56 or NKG2C T cell subset, CD4+ or CD8+ T cells, or bulk PBMC T cells (not recorded which). These receptors came from a man younger than 35 in good health. Each CDR3 is given with its conserved first and last residue.

len | j_gene | v_gene | CDR3aa
14 | TRBJ1-2 | TRBV6-2/TRBV6-3 | CASRKGGGQYGYTF
14 | TRBJ2-7 | TRBV12-3/TRBV12-4 | CASSRGPGWREQYF
17 | TRBJ2-3 | TRBV6-1 | CASSQLAGGPSRDTQYF
14 | TRBJ1-5 | TRBV19 | CASSTGPGTQPQHF
13 | TRBJ2-1 | TRBV5-1 | CASSREGRDEQFF
15 | TRBJ2-7 | TRBV7-8 | CASSLETGQLYEQYF
15 | TRBJ2-2 | TRBV5-1 | CASSLGTASAGELFF
15 | TRBJ1-1 | TRBV4-1 | CASSQEPGRGTEAFF
12 | TRBJ1-2 | TRBV20-1 | CSARSQEVGYTF
14 | TRBJ1-4 | TRBV20-1 | CSASAAATNEKLFF
16 | TRBJ2-1 | TRBV5-1 | CASSPGLQQIYNEQFF
14 | TRBJ1-4 | TRBV30 | CASDGAATNEKLFF
12 | TRBJ1-2 | TRBV12-3/TRBV12-4 | CASSPNVYGYTF
16 | TRBJ2-3 | TRBV6-5 | CASSYLPTGFADTQYF
14 | TRBJ2-1 | TRBV9 | CASSVDYRGNEQFF
14 | TRBJ1-2 | TRBV12-3/TRBV12-4 | CASSFQGLAYGYTF
13 | TRBJ2-1 | TRBV20-1 | CSANPQANNEQFF
11 | TRBJ2-1 | TRBV5-1 | CASSLGEEQFF
17 | TRBJ2-1 | TRBV20-1 | CSARGASGLSSYNEQFF
17 | TRBJ2-2 | TRBV20-1 | CSATDYTGAPTGGELFF
15 | TRBJ1-2 | TRBV19 | CASKLQGRSNYGYTF
14 | TRBJ2-7 | TRBV20-1 | CSGSGAGDPYEQYF
14 | TRBJ2-5 | TRBV12-3/TRBV12-4 | CASSLALGVETQYF
12 | TRBJ1-1 | TRBV20-1 | CSAREKNMKAFF
15 | TRBJ2-2 | TRBV12-3/TRBV12-4 | CASSFDLAGTGELFF
15 | TRBJ2-7 | TRBV5-6 | CASSLTGTSFREQYF
14 | TRBJ2-1 | TRBV20-1 | CSAISGRDNNEQFF
15 | TRBJ2-3 | TRBV20-1 | CSARDNRTVTDTQYF
16 | TRBJ1-1 | TRBV7-9 | CASSLDPLGMNTEAFF
20 | TRBJ2-1 | TRBV20-1 | CSARPGLAGGPPSQYNEQFF
13 | TRBJ2-4 | TRBV12-3/TRBV12-4 | CASSLGGQSIQYF
16 | TRBJ1-1 | TRBV7-9 | CASSLTGGQMNTEAFF
11 | TRBJ1-3 | TRBV5-1 | CASSLDNTIYF
14 | TRBJ1-5 | TRBV28 | CASRQAYSNQPQHF
17 | TRBJ2-2 | TRBV24-1 | CATSDLQGPINTGELFF
14 | TRBJ1-5 | TRBV15 | CATSGGDYNQPQHF
15 | TRBJ2-3 | TRBV7-3 | CASRNGGVGTDTQYF
16 | TRBJ2-6 | TRBV5-1 | CASSRQGPTGANVLTF
15 | TRBJ2-5 | TRBV18 | CASSPPFPGQETQYF
16 | TRBJ2-5 | TRBV29-1 | CSVVGTSGRAKETQYF
13 | TRBJ1-2 | TRBV29-1 | CSVVQGDNYGYTF
15 | TRBJ2-1 | TRBV15 | CATSRGGGAYNEQFF
12 | TRBJ1-6 | TRBV5-1 | CASREVNSPLHF
12 | TRBJ2-5 | TRBV20-1 | CSAREDSETQYF
14 | TRBJ1-1 | TRBV29-1 | CSVGEVGMNTEAFF
16 | TRBJ1-1 | TRBV14 | CASSHLLPRGGTEAFF
12 | TRBJ2-7 | TRBV4-3 | CASSQHGDEQYF